The rows below give T cell receptor beta chains drawn from one sample of a study of Ad26.COV2.S vaccination and SARS-CoV-2 variants. The protocol was immunoSEQ multiplex PCR, while the TCRdb copy is restricted to in-frame clones and leaves out a portion. The data show about 400,000 clones, 83% seen once. The sample consisted of peripheral blood, taken in a trial of Ad26.COV2.S vaccine versus placebo. The receptors shown here come from a person aged 18-65 years who received the Ad26.COV2.S COVID-19 vaccine or a placebo. Both conserved end residues are part of each CDR3. D genes are given only for firm matches. Clone size appears in some rows only: once, few, many, or a class for an expanded clone.

clone_size	d_call	v_call	j_call	cdr3_nt	cdr3_aa
.	TRBD1	TRBV2	TRBJ2-7	TGTGCCAGCAGTGAGGGACAGGGGGCGTTTTACGAGCAGTACTTC	CASSEGQGAFYEQYF
.	.	TRBV6-5	TRBJ2-7	TGTGCCAGCAGTTACAAAGGGTCGGAAGAGCAGTACTTC	CASSYKGSEEQYF
.	.	TRBV19	TRBJ2-4	TGTGCCAGTAGTATAAGTCTAGCTTCAGGGGCCAAAAACATTCAGTACTTC	CASSISLASGAKNIQYF
.	.	TRBV6-5	TRBJ2-1	TGTGCCAGCAGTTCCGGGGGAAGGGAGCAGTTCTTC	CASSSGGREQFF
.	TRBD2	TRBV10-3	TRBJ2-7	TGTGCCATCAGTGGGACTAGCGGGAGTTACGAGCAGTACTTC	CAISGTSGSYEQYF
few	.	TRBV6-5	TRBJ1-5	TGTGCCAGCAGTTGGACAGTCAATCAGCCCCAGCATTTT	CASSWTVNQPQHF
.	.	TRBV7-8	TRBJ1-1	TGTGCCAGCAGCTCCCGGGGGCGAACTGAAGCTTTCTTT	CASSSRGRTEAFF
.	.	TRBV13	TRBJ1-4	TGTGCCAGCAGCTTTAACGAAAAACTGTTTTTT	CASSFNEKLFF
.	.	TRBV27	TRBJ1-1	TGTGCCAGCAGTTTGGTGGCCTCCCACACTGAAGCTTTCTTT	CASSLVASHTEAFF
.	TRBD1	TRBV7-2	TRBJ2-7	TGTGCCAGCAGCTTAGTCACCGGGACAGGGCCCTCCTACGAGCAGTACTTC	CASSLVTGTGPSYEQYF
.	TRBD2	TRBV11-3	TRBJ2-7	TGTGCCAGCAGCGGCGGGGGACTCTACGAGCAGTACTTC	CASSGGGLYEQYF
.	.	TRBV7-9	TRBJ1-2	TGTGCCAGCAGCCCCCGGGGTATGCCTAACTATGGCTACACCTTC	CASSPRGMPNYGYTF
.	.	TRBV9	TRBJ1-1	TGTGCCAGCAGCGTAGGCCCGAACACTGAAGCTTTCTTT	CASSVGPNTEAFF
once	TRBD2	TRBV19	TRBJ2-7	TGTGCCAGTAGCCCGATGGGGGGGAATCACTACGAGCAGTACTTC	CASSPMGGNHYEQYF
.	.	TRBV6-6	TRBJ2-7	TGTGCCAGCAGTTTGGCGGACGAGCAGTACTTC	CASSLADEQYF
.	.	TRBV6-5	TRBJ2-7	TGTGCCAGCAGTAACGGGGACACCTCCTACGAGCAGTACTTC	CASSNGDTSYEQYF
.	.	TRBV27	TRBJ1-1	TGTGCCAGCAGTTTATGGGGGAACACTGAAGCTTTCTTT	CASSLWGNTEAFF
.	.	TRBV5-5	TRBJ1-1	TGTGCCAGCAGTCTGACTACCTCGGGAGCTTTCTTT	CASSLTTSGAFF
.	TRBD2	TRBV6-1	TRBJ2-7	TGTGCCAGCAGTGAAGGGACTAGCGGGAGTCGGGACGAGCAGTACTTC	CASSEGTSGSRDEQYF
.	.	TRBV11-2	TRBJ2-5	TGTGCCAGCGGGCTGCAAGAGACCCAGTACTTC	CASGLQETQYF
.	.	TRBV12-3/TRBV12-4	TRBJ2-7	TGTGCCAGCAGTTTGAGCGGAACCTACGAGCAGTACTTC	CASSLSGTYEQYF
once	.	TRBV7-6	TRBJ2-7	TGTGCCAGCAGCTCCCGGGTCTCCTACGAGCAGTACTTC	CASSSRVSYEQYF
.	.	TRBV6-5	TRBJ2-2	TGTGCCAGCGGGGGCACCGGGGAGCTGTTTTTT	CASGGTGELFF
.	TRBD1	TRBV9	TRBJ1-6	TGTGCCAGCAGCGCGACCCCAGGGGGCCGGTCACCCCTCCACTTT	CASSATPGGRSPLHF
.	.	TRBV11-2	TRBJ2-1	TGTGCCAGCAGCTTAGAGCAGGGCGGGTCAGGTACTGAGCAGTTCTTC	CASSLEQGGSGTEQFF
few	.	TRBV11-2	TRBJ1-6	TGTGCCAGCAGCTTAAGCCAGGGGAGTTTTAATTCACCCCTCCACTTT	CASSLSQGSFNSPLHF
.	.	TRBV5-4	TRBJ1-1	TGTGCCAGCAGCAGCCCGGAGGGCACTGAAGCTTTCTTT	CASSSPEGTEAFF
.	.	TRBV25-1	TRBJ2-1	TGTGCCAGCAGTGGGAGAGCGGCGAGCTCCTACAATGAGCAGTTCTTC	CASSGRAASSYNEQFF
.	.	TRBV9	TRBJ2-4	TGTGCCAGCAGCGTAGGAGGGGACAAAAACATTCAGTACTTC	CASSVGGDKNIQYF
.	.	TRBV5-6	TRBJ1-5	TGTGCCAGCAGCTTTCAGGGTACCAATCAGCCCCAGCATTTT	CASSFQGTNQPQHF
.	.	TRBV4-2	TRBJ1-2	TGTGCCAGCAGCCAAGATAGCACCGCAGTGGACTATGGCTACACCTTC	CASSQDSTAVDYGYTF
.	TRBD1	TRBV6-5	TRBJ2-7	TGTGCCAGCAGAGGGACAGGGTCCTACGAGCAGTACTTC	CASRGTGSYEQYF
.	.	TRBV5-1	TRBJ2-7	TGCGCCAGCAAGTTCCCCCAGGGCTACGAGCAGTACTTC	CASKFPQGYEQYF
.	TRBD2	TRBV5-3	TRBJ2-7	TGTGCCAGAAGCCCCGGGAGGGAGCCCCTCTACGAGCAGTACTTC	CARSPGREPLYEQYF
.	.	TRBV29-1	TRBJ1-2	TGCAGCGTTGGGATTAGTACCTATGGCTACACCTTC	CSVGISTYGYTF
.	.	TRBV27	TRBJ1-2	TGTGCCAGCAGTTTATCGGCAGGGGACTATGGCTACACCTTC	CASSLSAGDYGYTF
once	.	TRBV6-2/TRBV6-3	TRBJ2-1	TGTGCCAGCAGTCTGCGGGGAACTGAGCAGTTCTTC	CASSLRGTEQFF
once	.	TRBV27	TRBJ1-2	TGTGCCTCCAAGACGGGCAGTGCCTATGGCTACACCTTC	CASKTGSAYGYTF
.	.	TRBV7-9	TRBJ1-1	TGTGCCAGCAGCTGGGTCGGGGACACTGAAGCTTTCTTT	CASSWVGDTEAFF
few	.	TRBV18	TRBJ1-6	TGTGCCAGCTCACCAAGCTCGCGGGGAAACAATTCACCCCTCCACTTT	CASSPSSRGNNSPLHF
.	.	TRBV2	TRBJ1-2	TGTGGACCCAGAGGCAACTATGGCTACACCTTC	CGPRGNYGYTF
.	TRBD2	TRBV7-9	TRBJ2-2	TGTGCCAGCAGCCCCACGGGGGGGCCCAACACCGGGGAGCTGTTTTTT	CASSPTGGPNTGELFF
few	TRBD1	TRBV6-5	TRBJ1-6	TGTGCCAGCAGTCAGGACAGGGTTGGAGCCCTCCACTTT	CASSQDRVGALHF
.	TRBD2	TRBV5-5	TRBJ2-7	TGTGCCAGCAGCCCGCGTCAGAGCGGGGGGTCCTACGAGCAGTACTTC	CASSPRQSGGSYEQYF
.	TRBD1	TRBV5-1	TRBJ2-7	TGCGCCAGCAGCTGGGACAGAACCTACGAGCAGTACTTC	CASSWDRTYEQYF
.	TRBD2	TRBV28	TRBJ2-7	TGTGCCAGCAGTTTCCTAGCGGGATTCTCCTACGAGCAGTACTTC	CASSFLAGFSYEQYF
.	.	TRBV7-5	TRBJ1-2	TGTGCCAGAAGCTTAGGGGCGGTTTCCCGCTACACCTTC	CARSLGAVSRYTF
.	.	TRBV2	TRBJ1-2	TGTGCCAGCAGTGAAGGCCACTATTATGGCTACACCTTC	CASSEGHYYGYTF
.	TRBD1	TRBV5-1	TRBJ1-4	TGCGCCAGCAGCACACGGACAGGGGACTTTGGAAAACTGTTTTTT	CASSTRTGDFGKLFF
.	.	TRBV13	TRBJ1-2	TGTGCCAGCAGCTCAAGACTGACCGGCGGGTACTATGGCTACACCTTC	CASSSRLTGGYYGYTF
few	.	TRBV7-9	TRBJ1-3	TGTGCCAGCAGCCCACAGGGTATAAACACCATATATTTT	CASSPQGINTIYF
.	.	TRBV6-5	TRBJ2-3	TGTGCCAGCAGCCTACAGGGAACAGATACGCAGTATTTT	CASSLQGTDTQYF
once	.	TRBV19	TRBJ2-3	TGTGCCAGTAGCCGAGCTGCCACAGATACGCAGTATTTT	CASSRAATDTQYF